Listed here is a single T cell receptor beta chain. This clone's antigen is unknown. The input lacks base qualities; no much larger clone sits a single base away. This sample is drawn from a study of PD-L1 blockade in urothelial cancer (dated by TCRdb to 2016 to 2017). About the investigation overall: All patients started therapy around 2014 and received atezolizumab 1,200 mg intravenously every 3 weeks. About 90% of the roughly 29 patients were males with bladder-origin urothelial cancer, and about 65% of the 29 reported a prior smoking history. Patients had an ECOG performance status of 0 or 1 and had received between 0 and 3 prior chemotherapy regimens. Blood samples were analyzed at two time points: 3 weeks after treatment start (second dose) and 6 weeks after treatment start. Blood samples gave median yields of around 140,000 T cells and around 88,000 unique TCRs, along with a median clonality of approximately 0.084. Somatic, immune and clinical correlates of response to PD-L1 blockade with atezolizumab in urothelial cancer were the focus of an exploratory multi-omic analysis. Pretreatment tumor samples, along with matched peripheral blood collected serially before and after atezolizumab treatment, underwent TCR sequencing. Durable clinical benefit was defined as a progression-free survival longer than 6 months, and TCR features were additionally tested against progression-free survival and overall survival. In the same patients who had TCR sequencing, pretreatment tumors also underwent whole exome sequencing and RNA sequencing. Durable clinical benefit was achieved by nine patients but not by the remaining 20. Pretreatment blood TCR-seq was available for around 29 patients, at least one posttreatment blood collection was obtained for around 25 patients, and tumor TCR-seq was available for around 25 patients. The investigation overall reported the following: Improved progression-free and overall survival was associated with having pretreatment peripheral blood TCR clonality below the median. Patients with durable benefit showed greater expansion of tumor-associated TCR clones in peripheral blood 3 weeks after starting treatment (n ≈ 21, p = 0.022). Because of the small sample size (n of about 30) and the many exploratory analyses performed, the results are intended to be regarded as hypothesis-generating.

Each PCR received spiked-in synthetic TCR analog templates so that absolute template abundance could be estimated from read counts. TCRbeta CDR3 regions were amplified from genomic DNA with bias-controlled V and J gene primers using the immunoSEQ assay. Sequencing of rearranged TCRbeta segments was performed at approximately 20X coverage. As for the authors' bioinformatics: Clustering was used to correct sequencing errors, and CDR3s were annotated against IMGT to assign V, D and J genes. Only productive TCRbeta rearrangements were used in downstream analyses, excluding out-of-frame or stop-codon sequences. To compute clonality, Shannon entropy was normalized by the log of the number of unique productive sequences and then subtracted from one. Clones differing between time points or between blood and tumor were identified using Fisher's exact test with Benjamini-Hochberg correction, with an adjusted p below 0.01 applied as the threshold. This is the immuneACCESS table as TCRdb keeps it, with only in-frame sequences that have V and J called. A part of the clones is gone; compared with another copy, unresolved V genes explain less than half, and the rest is unexplained. V and J calls and clone size are given by that table; D and trimming were obtained from the DNA. For this sample the table gives about 14,000 clones, of which over 75% were detected only once. The ten biggest clones cover around 15% of the sample.

A cohort of about 30 patients with locally advanced or metastatic urothelial carcinoma, treated at Memorial Sloan Kettering on a trial protocol, was included. Peripheral blood mononuclear cells were collected pretreatment and during treatment, with between 1 and 8 total time points per patient. The Qiagen DNeasy Blood extraction kit was used to purify genomic DNA from total PBMCs and tumor samples. PBMCs were collected pretreatment and during treatment and were isolated and stored as previously described. This specimen consisted of PBMCs, obtained around atezolizumab (anti-PD-L1) treatment. The source is a man between 65 and 80 years old with urothelial cancer.

The nucleotide sequence reads as follows: TGTGCCAGTAACGAGAGGGGGCTATTCGGGTACACTGAAGCTTTCTTT. It translates as CASNERGLFGYTEAFF. This chain is built from TRBV19 and TRBJ1-1, and TRBD1 matches 7 of the central bases. The CDR3 sequence holds 16 residues, the cysteine and phenylalanine included. This entry keeps only the CDR3 DNA: 48 bases, framed from base 1. V trim: 7 bases; J trim: 3 bases; unmatched bases: 14. CDR1 LNHDA and CDR2 SQIVND are derived from the germline V gene (reference sequence).